The 32 T cell receptor beta chains presented below share a single source sample, sequenced in a study of cytomegalovirus exposure and HLA in healthy donors. Only in-frame clones appear in the TCRdb table, and some are missing; sequencing was by immunoSEQ multiplex PCR. This table has about 82,000 clones, around 94% appearing once. The sequenced sample was PBMCs. The receptors come from a man aged 18 to 30 in good health and CMV-seronegative.

The chain links TRBV27 to TRBJ1-5; D ambiguous. Germline CDR1 reads MNHEY; CDR2 reads SMNVEV (reference sequence). The CDR3 contains 17 residues. Deletions cut 5 bases from V and 5 bases from J, with 22 bases between. The CDR3 nucleotides read TGTGCCAGCAGTCCCCAATCTTGGAGAGCAAGAGATCAGCCCCAGCATTTT. It specifies CASSPQSWRARDQPQHF.

The chain couples TRBV5-1 to TRBJ1-6, with TRBD1 as a possible D gene (5 bases). Between the trimmed V and J ends, which lost 3 bases and 2 bases, there was a span of 18 bases. CDR3 length: 18 amino acids. Germline CDR1 and CDR2: SGHRS and YFSETQ. In nucleotides, the CDR3 is TGCGCCAGCAGCTCCTTGGGGCAGGGTTCGGCCTATAATTCACCCCTCCACTTT. Translating gives CASSSLGQGSAYNSPLHF.

V usage is TRBV30 and J usage is TRBJ1-5; no clear D gene. CDR3 length: 13 amino acids. Germline V gives CDR1 GTSNPN, CDR2 SVGIG (reference sequence). Trimming shortened V by 1 base and J by 1 base, and 5 bases separated the two germline ends. The CDR3 DNA reads as TGTGCCTGGAGTGGTCAAAGCAATCAGCCCCAGCATTTT. Translating it yields CAWSGQSNQPQHF.

The V gene is TRBV9, the J gene TRBJ2-7; the match to TRBD2 covers 11 bases. The V and J ends lost 0 bases and 2 bases, in that order; junction bases with no gene match: 1. The V gene's germline CDR1 is SGDLS and CDR2 YYNGEE. CDR3 length: 15 residues. Here the CDR3 reads CASSVELAGAYEQYF. The DNA for the CDR3 is TGTGCCAGCAGCGTAGAACTAGCGGGAGCCTACGAGCAGTACTTC.

The J gene is TRBJ1-4, the V gene TRBV18; the D is unclear. V lost 1 base and J 4 bases, leaving 7 bases between the germline ends. The CDR3 is 14 amino acids. Looked up from germline, CDR1 is KGHSH and CDR2 is LQKENI. The CDR3 region is CASSPLSSNEKLFF. The CDR3 region has the DNA TGTGCCAGCTCACCACTCTCCAGTAATGAAAAACTGTTTTTT.

V usage is TRBV5-4 and J usage is TRBJ1-5; D unresolved. This CDR3 has 13 residues. The V and J ends lost 4 bases and 2 bases respectively, with 7 bases between them. Germline V gives CDR1 SGHNT, CDR2 YYREEE (reference sequence). The CDR3 bases are TGTGCCAGCAGCCCGGAGGGCAATCAGCCCCAGCATTTT. Encoded protein: CASSPEGNQPQHF.

CDR3 DNA: TGTGCCAGCAGCTTAGCGCGCTCGGGGAGTGGCTACACCTTC. Its protein product is CASSLARSGSGYTF. V and J are TRBV7-9 and TRBJ1-2; D gene ambiguous. In germline, CDR1 is SEHNR, CDR2 FQNEAQ (reference sequence). CDR3 length: 14 amino acids. V was shortened by 0 bases and J by 7 bases, with 12 bases between the two germline ends.

The V and J genes are TRBV12-5 and TRBJ2-7; 8 bases line up with TRBD2. With 1 base clipped from V and 3 bases from J, the junction kept 8 bases outside the gene matches. This CDR3 is built from 16 residues. CDR1 LGHNT and CDR2 FRNRAP come from the germline V gene. This chain's CDR3 is CASGLGTGRGDYEQYF. CDR3 nucleotides: TGTGCTAGTGGTTTGGGCACTGGGCGGGGGGACTACGAGCAGTACTTC.

V gene TRBV29-1 combines with J gene TRBJ2-2; D possibly corresponds to TRBD1 (7 bases). The CDR3 extends over 12 amino acids. Germline V gene lookup returns CDR1 SQVTM and CDR2 ANQGSEA. The V and J ends lost 7 bases and 4 bases respectively, with 10 bases between them. The CDR3 sequence: CSAGGSTGELFF. The DNA for the CDR3 is TGCAGCGCAGGGGGGAGCACCGGGGAGCTGTTTTTT.

The chain joins TRBV4-3 to TRBJ2-1, with D hard to call. CDR3 length: 15 residues. CDR1 and CDR2 from the germline V gene are LGHNA and YSLEER. With 1 base removed from V and 0 bases from J, the gap between germline ends came to 7 bases. The CDR3 protein is CASSQVSSSYNEQFF. In DNA form, the CDR3 reads TGCGCCAGCAGCCAAGTCTCTAGCTCCTACAATGAGCAGTTCTTC.

The chain joins TRBV18 to TRBJ2-7, with TRBD2 identical over 13 bases. With 5 bases clipped from V and 4 bases from J, the junction kept 5 bases outside the gene matches. CDR1 is KGHSH and CDR2 is LQKENI in the germline V gene. This CDR3 contains 15 residues. In DNA form, the CDR3 reads TGTGCCAGCTCAACATCGACTAGCGGGGGGTACGAGCAGTACTTC. It encodes CASSTSTSGGYEQYF. Drawing the rest from reference TRBV18 and TRBJ2-7, the complete variable domain is NAGVMQNPRHLVRRRGQEARLRCSPMKGHSHVYWYRQLPEEGLKFMVYLQKENIIDESGMPKERFSAEFPKEGPSILRIQQVVRGDSAAYFCASSTSTSGGYEQYFGPGTRLTVT.

V gene TRBV2 combines with J gene TRBJ1-1; no reliable D call. Trimming removed 4 bases at V and 7 bases at J, with 10 bases between. The CDR3 runs 12 residues. CDR1 is SNHLY and CDR2 is FYNNEI in the germline V gene. The DNA of the CDR3 is TGTGCCAGCAGTGGCCCGGGAGGTGAAGCTTTCTTT. The encoded protein is CASSGPGGEAFF.

The gene calls are TRBV7-9 and TRBJ1-2; 8 nucleotides align to TRBD1. CDR1 is SEHNR, CDR2 FQNEAQ, per germline (reference sequence). This CDR3 region has 13 residues. V lost 5 bases and J lost 8; bases outside the gene matches: 7. This CDR3 reads CASSKETGVGYTF. In nucleotides, the CDR3 is TGTGCCAGCAGCAAGGAGACAGGGGTCGGCTACACCTTC. The whole variable domain, remainder taken from reference TRBV7-9 and TRBJ1-2, is DTGVSQNPRHKITKRGQNVTFRCDPISEHNRLYWYRQTLGQGPEFLTYFQNEAQLEKSRLLSDRFSAERPKGSFSTLEIQRTEQGDSAMYLCASSKETGVGYTFGSGTRLTVV.

This chain connects TRBV7-3 to TRBJ1-1; 7 positions match TRBD1. V shed 0 bases and J 0 bases; nucleotides not matched to a gene: 7. Germline lookup yields CDR1 SGHTA and CDR2 FQGTGA. This CDR3 region has 17 residues. The chain's CDR3 is CASSLTAGQLMNTEAFF. CDR3 sequence (DNA): TGTGCCAGCAGCTTAACTGCGGGACAGCTCATGAACACTGAAGCTTTCTTT.

This clone was counted a single time. V gene TRBV29-1 combines with J gene TRBJ2-7, with unresolved D. Trimming stripped 4 bases from V and 3 bases from J, with 13 bases between. This CDR3 is 13 amino acids long. Germline V gene sequence: CDR1 SQVTM, CDR2 ANQGSEA. CDR3 amino acids: CSVAGAPRYEQYF. The CDR3 bases are TGCAGCGTTGCAGGTGCTCCCCGCTACGAGCAGTACTTC.

The chain recombines TRBV9 with TRBJ2-3; TRBD2 might be the D (5 bases). The CDR3 has 16 amino acids. The germline gives CDR1 SGDLS, CDR2 YYNGEE. Trimming removed 0 bases from V and 7 bases from J, with 18 bases in between. CDR3 protein: CASSVGWRGGGNTQYF. CDR3 nucleotide sequence: TGTGCCAGCAGCGTAGGGTGGAGAGGAGGCGGTAATACGCAGTATTTT.

This clone showed up just a few times. The chain recombines TRBV30 with TRBJ2-3; 11 nucleotides line up with TRBD2. V lost 2 bases to trimming and J lost 8 bases; unmatched junction nucleotides: 9. Germline V gene sequence: CDR1 GTSNPN, CDR2 SVGIG (reference sequence). There are 15 residues in the CDR3. CDR3 region: CAWSYLSGRAGTQYF. For the CDR3, the DNA is TGTGCCTGGAGTTACCTTAGCGGGAGGGCCGGTACGCAGTATTTT.

V gene TRBV2 combines with J gene TRBJ2-1, with 10 bases lining up with TRBD1. Per germline, CDR1 SNHLY and CDR2 FYNNEI. CDR3 length equals 17 residues. The junction had 7 bases not matched to a gene; V was cut back by 4 bases and J by 1 base. The CDR3 reads CASSVTPGQGSYNEQFF. The CDR3, as DNA: TGTGCCAGCAGTGTGACTCCGGGACAGGGGTCCTACAATGAGCAGTTCTTC.

The V call is TRBV5-6, the J call TRBJ2-1; D not certain. The CDR3 totals 13 residues. V lost 4 bases and J 3 bases, leaving 8 bases between the germline ends. Germline loops: CDR1 SGHDT, CDR2 YYEEEE. The CDR3 region is CASSTTYYNEQFF. For the CDR3, the DNA is TGTGCCAGCAGCACTACCTACTACAATGAGCAGTTCTTC.

The chain has TRBV7-3 and TRBJ2-1, with 8 bases matching TRBD2. The CDR3 length is 14 residues. Germline V gene lookup returns CDR1 SGHTA and CDR2 FQGTGA. V lost 5 bases to trimming and J lost 6 bases; unmatched junction nucleotides: 6. The CDR3 region has the DNA TGTGCCAGCAGCGGCGGGACTAGTTTCAATGAGCAGTTCTTC. It codes for CASSGGTSFNEQFF.

V gene TRBV5-4 combines with J gene TRBJ2-5; 10 positions match TRBD2. V shed 3 bases, J shed 8 bases, and the junction held 10 bases outside the gene matches. The germline V gene has CDR1 SGHNT and CDR2 YYREEE (reference sequence). The CDR3 extends over 15 amino acids. The CDR3 loop reads CASSSRTSGPKTQYF. In nucleotides, the CDR3 is TGTGCCAGCAGCTCCCGGACTAGCGGTCCGAAAACCCAGTACTTC.

The chain carries TRBV19 and TRBJ1-2, with 8 positions matching TRBD1. Germline assignment: CDR1 LNHDA and CDR2 SQIVND (reference sequence). CDR3 length equals 13 residues. Trimming cost V 9 bases and J 6 bases; bases outside gene matches: 9. The CDR3 coding sequence is TGTGCCAGCCTCGACAGGGGCGTCAATGGCTACACCTTC. Its protein is CASLDRGVNGYTF.

V gene TRBV10-3 combines with J gene TRBJ2-7; the match to TRBD2 covers 8 bases. Germline V gene data show CDR1 as ENHRY and CDR2 as SYGVKD. The junction had 9 bases not matched to a gene; V was cut back by 2 bases and J by 3 bases. CDR3 length: 16 residues. CDR3: CAISETTPGTSYEQYF. The CDR3 DNA is TGTGCCATCAGTGAGACGACCCCCGGGACTAGCTACGAGCAGTACTTC.

The chain carries TRBV27 and TRBJ1-1, with D tentatively TRBD1 (6 bases). Trimming took off 3 bases at V and 4 bases at J, with 12 bases between the two ends. CDR1 and CDR2 (germline): MNHEY, SMNVEV (reference sequence). There are 14 residues in the CDR3. The CDR3 DNA sequence: TGTGCCAGCAGTTTCCAGGGGATGGTCACTGAAGCTTTCTTT. As protein: CASSFQGMVTEAFF.

The CDR3, as DNA: TGTGCCAGCAGCCATATCCGAGCTGGGCACAATGAGCAGTTCTTC. This gives the protein CASSHIRAGHNEQFF. V and J are TRBV16 and TRBJ2-1, with D hard to call. CDR3 length: 15 residues. V gave up 3 bases and J gave up 5 bases, with 14 bases separating them. Per the germline V gene, CDR1 is KGHSY and CDR2 is FQNENV.

J is TRBJ1-1 and V is TRBV6-6, with D perhaps matching TRBD1 (5 bases). The ends were cut back, 0 bases at V and 6 bases at J, with 11 bases in the middle. CDR3 size: 14 residues. Germline-derived CDR1 and CDR2 are MNHNY and SVGAGI (reference sequence). CDR3 coding DNA: TGTGCCAGCAGTTACTCCAGTGGGGGGTCTGAAGCTTTCTTT. As protein: CASSYSSGGSEAFF.

This clone has just a few counts. The V call is TRBV5-4, the J call TRBJ2-2, with 7 bases fitting TRBD2. CDR1 and CDR2 from the germline V gene are SGHNT and YYREEE (reference sequence). Losses at the gene ends were 0 bases for V and 6 bases for J; bases not matched to a gene: 8. CDR3 length: 16 residues. DNA of the CDR3: TGTGCCAGCAGCTTGGTCGGCGGGAGAGGGGCCGGGGAGCTGTTTTTT. Amino acids: CASSLVGGRGAGELFF.

A note on this clone: A junction end diverges from the germline sequence, so it may reflect a read error. The chain links TRBV11-3 to TRBJ2-5; D uncertain. Germline V gene sequence: CDR1 SGHNT, CDR2 YENEEA. CDR3 length: 8 amino acids. CDR3: CASSASDF. The CDR3, as DNA: TGTGCCAGCAGCGCTTCGGACTTC. The whole variable domain, remainder taken from reference TRBV11-3 and TRBJ2-5, is EAGVVQSPRYKIIEKKQPVAFWCNPISGHNTLYWYLQNLGQGPELLIRYENEEAVDDSQLPKDRFSAERLKGVDSTLKIQPAELGDSAVYLCASSASDFGPGTRLLVL.

The chain joins TRBV7-2 to TRBJ2-5; 8 nucleotides align to TRBD1. Per germline, CDR1 SGHTA and CDR2 FQGNSA. V lost 0 bases and J lost 5; bases outside the gene matches: 5. This CDR3 is 15 amino acids long. CDR3 DNA: TGTGCCAGCAGCTTAGCGCGCAGGGGGCAGGAGACCCAGTACTTC. Translating it yields CASSLARRGQETQYF.

The genes are TRBV10-3 and TRBJ1-5, with TRBD1 identical over 7 bases. The J segment lost 5 bases and the V segment lost 2 bases, leaving 3 bases of the junction unmatched. The germline V gene encodes CDR1 ENHRY and CDR2 SYGVKD. The CDR3 spans 14 residues. The CDR3 loop reads CAISENRGYQPQHF. The DNA for the CDR3 is TGTGCCATCAGTGAGAACAGGGGCTATCAGCCCCAGCATTTT.

The chain links TRBV10-3 to TRBJ2-7; 7 bases are shared with TRBD1. This CDR3 is 13 amino acids long. V shed 7 bases, J shed 8 bases, and the junction held 11 bases outside the gene matches. Germline values: CDR1 ENHRY, CDR2 SYGVKD. CDR3 sequence (DNA): TGTGCCATCAAGTCCGGGACAGCTGATAAGCAGTACTTC. Translated: CAIKSGTADKQYF.

This sequence joins TRBV5-1 and TRBJ2-1; D ambiguous. V was cut by 2 bases and J by 9 bases, with 12 bases left in between. The CDR3 is made up of 13 amino acids. The germline V gene has CDR1 SGHRS and CDR2 YFSETQ. The CDR3 DNA follows: TGCGCCAGCAGCTTAATACCCCTCGGTGAGCAGTTCTTC. Its translation is CASSLIPLGEQFF. The full variable domain, with the rest looked up from reference TRBV5-1 and TRBJ2-1, is KAGVTQTPRYLIKTRGQQVTLSCSPISGHRSVSWYQQTPGQGLQFLFEYFSETQRNKGNFPGRFSGRQFSNSRSEMNVSTLELGDSALYLCASSLIPLGEQFFGPGTRLTVL.